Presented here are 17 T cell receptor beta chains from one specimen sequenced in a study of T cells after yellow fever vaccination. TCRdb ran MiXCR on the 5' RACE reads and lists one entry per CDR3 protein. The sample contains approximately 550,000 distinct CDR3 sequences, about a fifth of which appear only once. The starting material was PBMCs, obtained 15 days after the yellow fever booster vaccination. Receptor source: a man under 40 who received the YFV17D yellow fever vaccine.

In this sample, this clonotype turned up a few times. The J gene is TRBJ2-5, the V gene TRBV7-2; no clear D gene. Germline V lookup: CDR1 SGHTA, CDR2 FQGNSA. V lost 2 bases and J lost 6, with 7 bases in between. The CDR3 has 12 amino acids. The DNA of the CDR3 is TGTGCCAGCAGCTTATATGCAAAGACCCAGTACTTC. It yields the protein CASSLYAKTQYF.

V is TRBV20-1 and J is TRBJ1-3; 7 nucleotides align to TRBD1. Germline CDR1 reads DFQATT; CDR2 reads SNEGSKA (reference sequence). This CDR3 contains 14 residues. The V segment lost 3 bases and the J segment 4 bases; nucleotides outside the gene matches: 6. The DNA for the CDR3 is TGCAGTGCTAGCCACGGACAGGAAGGAAACACCATATATTTT. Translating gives CSASHGQEGNTIYF.

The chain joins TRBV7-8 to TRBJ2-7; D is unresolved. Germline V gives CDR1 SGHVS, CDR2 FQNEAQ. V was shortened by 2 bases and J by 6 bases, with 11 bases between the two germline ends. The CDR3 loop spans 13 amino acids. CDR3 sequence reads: CASSLLAGGEQYF. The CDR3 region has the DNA TGTGCCAGCAGCTTACTGGCCGGCGGCGAGCAGTACTTC. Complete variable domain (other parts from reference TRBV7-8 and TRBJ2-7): GAGVSQSPRYKVAKRGQDVALRCDPISGHVSLFWYQQALGQGPEFLTYFQNEAQLDKSGLPSDRFFAERPEGSVSTLKIQRTQQEDSAVYLCASSLLAGGEQYFGPGTRLTVT.

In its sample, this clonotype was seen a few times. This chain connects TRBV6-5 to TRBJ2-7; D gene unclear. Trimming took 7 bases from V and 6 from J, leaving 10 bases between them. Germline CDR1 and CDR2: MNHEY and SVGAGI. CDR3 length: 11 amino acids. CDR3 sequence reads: CASISRREQYF. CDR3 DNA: TGTGCCAGCATATCACGACGCGAGCAGTACTTC.

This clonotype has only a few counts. CDR3 loop: CSANRDSTDTQYF. For the CDR3, the DNA is TGCAGTGCTAACCGGGACTCCACAGATACGCAGTATTTT. V is TRBV20-1 and J is TRBJ2-3, with D perhaps TRBD2 (6 bases). The ends were cut back, 4 bases at V and 2 bases at J, with 10 bases in the middle. CDR1 is DFQATT and CDR2 is SNEGSKA in the germline V gene (reference sequence). The CDR3 loop spans 13 amino acids.

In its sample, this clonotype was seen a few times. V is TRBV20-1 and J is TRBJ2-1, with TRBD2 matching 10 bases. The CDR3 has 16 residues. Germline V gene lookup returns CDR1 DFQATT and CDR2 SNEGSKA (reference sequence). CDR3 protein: CSPTGGLARNYNEQFF. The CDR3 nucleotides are TGCAGCCCTACCGGGGGACTAGCGAGAAATTACAATGAGCAGTTCTTC.

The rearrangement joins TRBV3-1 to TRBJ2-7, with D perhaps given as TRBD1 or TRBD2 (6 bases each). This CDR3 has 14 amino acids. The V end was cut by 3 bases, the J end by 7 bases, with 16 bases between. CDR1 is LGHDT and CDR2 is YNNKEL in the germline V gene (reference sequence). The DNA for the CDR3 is TGTGCCAGCAGCCAGGAGAGGGGGGCTTTTGAGCAGTACTTC. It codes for CASSQERGAFEQYF.

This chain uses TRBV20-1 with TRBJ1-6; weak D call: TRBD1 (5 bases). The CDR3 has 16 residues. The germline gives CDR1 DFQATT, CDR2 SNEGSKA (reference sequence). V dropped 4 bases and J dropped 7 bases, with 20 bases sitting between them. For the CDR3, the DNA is TGCAGTGCTATGAGACAGACCCATGTTGGAAATTCACCCCTCCACTTT. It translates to CSAMRQTHVGNSPLHF.

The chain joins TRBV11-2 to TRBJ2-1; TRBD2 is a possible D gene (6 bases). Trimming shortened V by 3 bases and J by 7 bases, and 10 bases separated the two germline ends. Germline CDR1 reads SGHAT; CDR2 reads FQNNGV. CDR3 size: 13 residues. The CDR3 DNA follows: TGTGCCAGCAGCTTCACTAGCTTTAATGAGCAGTTCTTC. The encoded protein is CASSFTSFNEQFF.

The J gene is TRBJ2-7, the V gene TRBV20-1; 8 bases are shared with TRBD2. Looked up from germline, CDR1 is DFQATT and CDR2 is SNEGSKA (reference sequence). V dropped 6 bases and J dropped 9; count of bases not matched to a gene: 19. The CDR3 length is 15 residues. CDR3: CSAHRGSGMASPQYF. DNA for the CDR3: TGCAGTGCGCATAGGGGTAGCGGGATGGCCTCCCCGCAGTACTTC.

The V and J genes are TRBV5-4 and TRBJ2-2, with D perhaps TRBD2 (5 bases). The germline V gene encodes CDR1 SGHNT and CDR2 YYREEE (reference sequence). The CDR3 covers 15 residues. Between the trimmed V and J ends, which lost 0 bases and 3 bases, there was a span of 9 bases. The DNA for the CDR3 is TGTGCCAGCAGCTTGGTTCTAGCTGACACCGGGGAGCTGTTTTTT. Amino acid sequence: CASSLVLADTGELFF.

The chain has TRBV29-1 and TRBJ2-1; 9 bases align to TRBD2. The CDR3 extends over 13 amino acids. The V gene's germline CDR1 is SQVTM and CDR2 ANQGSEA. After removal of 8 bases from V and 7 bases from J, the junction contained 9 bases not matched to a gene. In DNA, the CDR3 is TGCAGCCAGACTAGCGGTCGTTCTAATGAGCAGTTCTTC. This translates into CSQTSGRSNEQFF.

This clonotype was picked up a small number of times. The DNA for the CDR3 is TGTGCCAGCAGCTTAATGGGAGGGGCCATTAATGAAAAACTGTTTTTT. Translation: CASSLMGGAINEKLFF. The V call is TRBV7-2, the J call TRBJ1-4, with TRBD1 as a possible D gene (5 bases). The CDR3 has 16 residues. Germline V lookup: CDR1 SGHTA, CDR2 FQGNSA. The V end was cut by 2 bases, the J end by 4 bases, with 14 bases between.

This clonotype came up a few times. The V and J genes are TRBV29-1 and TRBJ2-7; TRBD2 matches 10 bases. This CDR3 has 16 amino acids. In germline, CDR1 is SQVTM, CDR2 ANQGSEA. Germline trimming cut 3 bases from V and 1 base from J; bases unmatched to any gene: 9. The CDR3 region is CSVDSLLAGASYEQYF. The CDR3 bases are TGCAGCGTTGATTCGTTGCTAGCGGGAGCATCCTACGAGCAGTACTTC.

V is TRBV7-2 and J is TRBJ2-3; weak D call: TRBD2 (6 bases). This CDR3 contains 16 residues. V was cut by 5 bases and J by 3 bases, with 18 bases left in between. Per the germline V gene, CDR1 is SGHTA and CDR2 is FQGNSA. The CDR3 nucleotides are TGTGCCAGCAGCAATCCCTCGACTAGTAGGACAGATACGCAGTATTTT. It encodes CASSNPSTSRTDTQYF. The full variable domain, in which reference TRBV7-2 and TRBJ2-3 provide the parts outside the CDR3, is GAGVSQSPSNKVTEKGKDVELRCDPISGHTALYWYRQSLGQGLEFLIYFQGNSAPDKSGLPSDRFSAERTGGSVSTLTIQRTQQEDSAVYLCASSNPSTSRTDTQYFGPGTRLTVL.

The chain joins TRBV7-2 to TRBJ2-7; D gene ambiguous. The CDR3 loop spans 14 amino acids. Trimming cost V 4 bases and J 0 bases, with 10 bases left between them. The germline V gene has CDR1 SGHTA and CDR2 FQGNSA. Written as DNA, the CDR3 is TGTGCCAGCAGCTCCCGTCAGCCCTCCTACGAGCAGTACTTC. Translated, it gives CASSSRQPSYEQYF.

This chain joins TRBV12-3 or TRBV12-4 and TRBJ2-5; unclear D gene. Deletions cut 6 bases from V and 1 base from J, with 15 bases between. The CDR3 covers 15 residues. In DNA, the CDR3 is TGTGCCAGCAGGCTCCGGGCCTCGGGCCAAGAGACCCAGTACTTC. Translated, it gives CASRLRASGQETQYF.